A selection of T cell receptor beta chains follows, all from one sample in a study of blood T cell repertoires in COVID-19. Measured with immunoSEQ multiplex PCR; TCRdb has only the in-frame clones, and not every one. The sample includes just under 95,000 clones, 80% of them seen just once. The sequencing input was peripheral blood. The receptors were sampled from a human donor in a cohort sampled during active COVID-19. The CDR3 runs from the conserved cysteine through the conserved F or W. D genes are given only for firm matches. For some rows the clone size is stated as once, few or many, or as a class when expanded; others skip it.

D,V,size,J,DNA,CDR3
.,TRBV20-1,.,TRBJ2-7,TGCAGTGCCCCCGTGGGACTTCTGCAGTACTTC,CSAPVGLLQYF
.,TRBV4-1,.,TRBJ1-1,TGCGCCAGCAGCCAAGATTGGAGGGGAGACACTGAAGCTTTCTTT,CASSQDWRGDTEAFF
TRBD2,TRBV3-1/TRBV3-2,.,TRBJ2-7,TGTGCCAGCAGTCTGCGGGAGCGCCCCTCCTACGAGCAGTACTTC,CASSLRERPSYEQYF
.,TRBV19,once,TRBJ2-7,TGTGCCAGCCGGTCTGGGGGAGGGGGCGAGCAGTACTTC,CASRSGGGGEQYF
TRBD1,TRBV19,.,TRBJ1-2,TGTGCCAGTAGCCTTGGGACAGCCACCCCCTATGGCTACACCTTC,CASSLGTATPYGYTF
.,TRBV28,.,TRBJ1-3,TGTGCCAGCAGTTTCCCGGGCTCTGGAAACACCATATATTTT,CASSFPGSGNTIYF
.,TRBV12-3/TRBV12-4,.,TRBJ2-5,TGTGCCAGCAGCCCGACTGATCCCGAGACCCAGTACTTC,CASSPTDPETQYF
.,TRBV7-8,.,TRBJ2-6,TGTGCCAGCACCGGAGGCCTCTCCTCCGGGGCCAACGTCCTGACTTTC,CASTGGLSSGANVLTF
TRBD1,TRBV28,.,TRBJ1-2,TGTGCCAGCAGCCGGACAGGGCCGTTCTATGGCTACACCTTC,CASSRTGPFYGYTF
.,TRBV19,few,TRBJ1-1,TGTGCCAGTAGTTCAACCCAGGGATTTAGCACTGAAGCTTTCTTT,CASSSTQGFSTEAFF
TRBD1,TRBV28,.,TRBJ1-1,TGTGCCAGCACCTCCGGACAGGGTGGTGAAGCTTTCTTT,CASTSGQGGEAFF
.,TRBV2,.,TRBJ2-5,TGTGCCAGCAGTGGACAGACCCCTAGTCGGGAGACCCAGTACTTC,CASSGQTPSRETQYF
TRBD1,TRBV5-4,.,TRBJ2-7,TGTGCCAGCAGCACCGGGACAGATTTTTACGAGCAGTACTTC,CASSTGTDFYEQYF
TRBD1,TRBV5-5,.,TRBJ1-3,TGTGCCAGCAGCGGAGACAGGGAGCGGACTGGAAACACCATATATTTT,CASSGDRERTGNTIYF
.,TRBV7-9,.,TRBJ1-1,TGTGCCAGCAGCTTAGCGGGAGGGGATAACACTGAAGCTTTCTTT,CASSLAGGDNTEAFF
.,TRBV18,.,TRBJ1-1,TGTGCCAGCTCACCATCTCAACAGACGAACACTGAAGCTTTCTTT,CASSPSQQTNTEAFF
.,TRBV2,.,TRBJ2-7,TGTGCCAGCAGGCGGGGATACGAGCAGTACTTC,CASRRGYEQYF
TRBD2,TRBV28,few,TRBJ2-7,TGTGCCAGCACCCACAGGGGATCTGCGGGAGGGTCCTACGAGCAGTACTTC,CASTHRGSAGGSYEQYF
TRBD1,TRBV28,.,TRBJ1-2,TGTGCCAGCAGTATAACAGGGGGCGGATATGGCTACACCTTC,CASSITGGGYGYTF
.,TRBV28,.,TRBJ1-6,TGTGCCAGCAGTCCGCCCGGGTATAATTCACCCCTCCACTTT,CASSPPGYNSPLHF
.,TRBV30,.,TRBJ1-5,TGTGCCTGGAGCACCTATAGCAATCAGCCCCAGCATTTT,CAWSTYSNQPQHF
TRBD1,TRBV7-3,.,TRBJ1-1,TGTGCCAGCAGCTCCGCGACAGGGACTAACACTGAAGCTTTCTTT,CASSSATGTNTEAFF
TRBD1,TRBV28,.,TRBJ1-6,TGTGCCAGCAGGGGGCAGGGGGCGGGGAATTCACCCCTCCACTTT,CASRGQGAGNSPLHF
.,TRBV5-1,once,TRBJ1-3,TGCGCCAGCAGCTTTGAAACAGGGGGAAACACCATATATTTT,CASSFETGGNTIYF
TRBD2,TRBV19,.,TRBJ2-1,TGTGCCAGTAGTATTACCCCCCGGGCTAGCGGGAGGGCCCTTAATGAGCAGTTCTTC,CASSITPRASGRALNEQFF
.,TRBV18,.,TRBJ1-1,TGTGCCAGCTCACTAGGGGTTGGGGACACTGAAGCTTTCTTT,CASSLGVGDTEAFF
.,TRBV5-6,.,TRBJ2-1,TGTGCCAGCAGCCCAAACAATGAGCAGTTCTTC,CASSPNNEQFF
.,TRBV7-9,.,TRBJ2-1,TGTGCCAGCAGCCCCCCCAGCGGCTCCTACAATGAGCAGTTCTTC,CASSPPSGSYNEQFF
TRBD1,TRBV6-2/TRBV6-3,.,TRBJ2-7,TGTGCCAGCAGTCGGGACAGGGGGCGTCTCGAGCAGTACTTC,CASSRDRGRLEQYF